Listed below are T cell receptor beta chains from one sample, sequenced in a study of blood T cell repertoires in COVID-19. Here immunoSEQ multiplex PCR was the method, and the copy in TCRdb shows in-frame clones only, minus some. Here the sample spans some 130,000 clones, around 89% being singletons. The sequencing sample was made of peripheral blood. Every receptor here comes from a man in his fifties or sixties with active or convalescent COVID-19. Each CDR3 is given with its conserved first and last residue. D genes are given only for firm matches. A row's size may be missing; if present it is once, few, many or a size class.

d_call	clone_size	v_call	j_call	cdr3_nt	cdr3_aa
TRBD1	NA	TRBV5-8	TRBJ1-4	TGTGCCAGCAGCTCGACGAGGACAGGACGAAGGGGACTGTTTTTT	CASSSTRTGRRGLFF
NA	NA	TRBV18	TRBJ2-7	TGTGCCAGCTCCCAGAGACAGAAAACCGTCTACGAGCAGTACTTC	CASSQRQKTVYEQYF
NA	NA	TRBV20-1	TRBJ2-7	TGCAGTGCTCCTTCCTACGAGCAGTACTTC	CSAPSYEQYF
NA	NA	TRBV5-6	TRBJ2-3	TGTGCCAGCAGCTTGGTGTCAGGGGATGGAGATACGCAGTATTTT	CASSLVSGDGDTQYF
NA	NA	TRBV12-3/TRBV12-4	TRBJ1-1	TGTGCCAGCAGTTTAAGCGCGTATGAAGCTTTCTTT	CASSLSAYEAFF
NA	NA	TRBV12-5	TRBJ2-1	TGTGCTAGTGGGCTAGTCAGCGATGAGCAGTTCTTC	CASGLVSDEQFF
NA	NA	TRBV9	TRBJ1-4	TGTGCCAGCAGCACCCGGCCTCAGGGCGAAAAACTGTTTTTT	CASSTRPQGEKLFF
TRBD1	NA	TRBV11-2	TRBJ1-1	TGTGCCAGCAGCCACAGGGGGACTGAAGCTTTCTTT	CASSHRGTEAFF
NA	NA	TRBV6-5	TRBJ1-4	TGTGCCAGCAGTCCCCCGACTTATGAAAAACTGTTTTTT	CASSPPTYEKLFF
NA	NA	TRBV7-3	TRBJ1-1	TGTGCCAGCAGCTTAGGGGGCCAGGCAGCTTTCTTT	CASSLGGQAAFF
NA	NA	TRBV28	TRBJ1-1	TGTGCCAGCAGTCCCGTCGGGGGGGGGCGTAGTGCTTTCTTT	CASSPVGGGRSAFF
TRBD1	NA	TRBV18	TRBJ2-5	TGTGCCAGCTCCACAGGGACAGTACAAGAGACCCAGTACTTC	CASSTGTVQETQYF
TRBD1	NA	TRBV7-2	TRBJ2-7	TGTGCCAGCAGCTTGCCTCAGGGGGCGCATCACGAGCAGTACTTC	CASSLPQGAHHEQYF
NA	NA	TRBV6-4	TRBJ2-2	TGTGCCAGCAGTGAGTCTAGCGTAGGCACCGGGGAGCTGTTTTTT	CASSESSVGTGELFF
TRBD1	NA	TRBV2	TRBJ1-1	TGTGCCAGCACCAGTACAGGGGGCCCCACTGAAGCTTTCTTT	CASTSTGGPTEAFF
TRBD2	NA	TRBV30	TRBJ2-1	TGTGCCTGCACAGCGGGAGTATCCCCCCGTAAGCAGTTCTTC	CACTAGVSPRKQFF
NA	NA	TRBV5-4	TRBJ2-5	TGTGCCAGCAGCCCAGGGACTGGGGGAGTGTGGCAAGAGACCCAGTACTTC	CASSPGTGGVWQETQYF
TRBD1	NA	TRBV18	TRBJ1-5	TGTGCCAGCTCACCATCACAGGGGGCGCAGGGCAATCAGCCCCAGCATTTT	CASSPSQGAQGNQPQHF
NA	NA	TRBV30	TRBJ1-3	TGTGCCTGGAGTGTAAGCCCTGGCGGGAATGGAAACACCATATATTTT	CAWSVSPGGNGNTIYF
TRBD1	NA	TRBV4-1	TRBJ1-5	TGCGCCAGCAGCCAGTCCGGGACAGGGGGACATCAGCCCCAGCATTTT	CASSQSGTGGHQPQHF
NA	NA	TRBV10-3	TRBJ2-1	TGTGCCATCATGGACTCCCTTAAGAATGAGCAGTTCTTC	CAIMDSLKNEQFF
TRBD1	NA	TRBV19	TRBJ2-1	TGTGCCAGTAGTGCAGACAGGGGGTCTTACAATGAGCAGTTCTTC	CASSADRGSYNEQFF
NA	NA	TRBV11-2	TRBJ1-1	TGTGCCAGCAGCTTGGGGGGGGACGGCACTGAAGCTTTCTTT	CASSLGGDGTEAFF
NA	NA	TRBV21-1	TRBJ2-5	TGTGCCAGCGGTATTAATTCCTCGGGACTCCCCCAAGAGACCCAGTACTTC	CASGINSSGLPQETQYF
NA	NA	TRBV18	TRBJ2-3	TGTGCCAGCTCGCAAAGTCCTCCGTCGGGTACGCAGTATTTT	CASSQSPPSGTQYF
TRBD1	NA	TRBV7-3	TRBJ2-5	TGTGCCAGCAGCCCAGAGGGGGACAGGGGACGAGAGACCCAGTACTTC	CASSPEGDRGRETQYF
TRBD1	NA	TRBV5-5	TRBJ2-7	TGTGCCAGCAGCCCCGGGACAGTTTCCTACGAGCAGTACTTC	CASSPGTVSYEQYF
NA	NA	TRBV7-3	TRBJ2-2	TGTGCCAGCAGCTCCGACACTCGCACCGGGGAGCTGTTTTTT	CASSSDTRTGELFF
TRBD1	once	TRBV15	TRBJ1-6	TGTGCCACCAGCGCGAGACAGGGTTCACCCCTCCACTTT	CATSARQGSPLHF
TRBD1	once	TRBV18	TRBJ1-5	TGTGCCAGCTCCCAGGGGGTCAATCAGCCCCAGCATTTT	CASSQGVNQPQHF
NA	NA	TRBV15	TRBJ1-1	TGTGCCACCAGCAGAACGGGGAACACTGAAGCTTTCTTT	CATSRTGNTEAFF
TRBD2	NA	TRBV5-1	TRBJ2-6	TGCGCCAGCAGCTTGGCCAAGGGTGACGGGCGGGGGGTCTCTGGGGCCAACGTCCTGACTTTC	CASSLAKGDGRGVSGANVLTF
TRBD2	NA	TRBV28	TRBJ2-1	TGTGCCAGCAGTTCACCTAGCGGGAGCTCCTACAATGAGCAGTTCTTC	CASSSPSGSSYNEQFF
TRBD1	NA	TRBV6-5	TRBJ2-2	TGTGCCAGCAGGGGGACAGCAAACACCGGGGAGCTGTTTTTT	CASRGTANTGELFF
NA	once	TRBV19	TRBJ2-4	TGTGCCAGTAGTGGCGGAAGTGTGATAAACATTCAGTACTTC	CASSGGSVINIQYF
TRBD2	NA	TRBV5-5	TRBJ2-4	TGTGCCAGCAGCTTGGAAGCGGGGATAGACATTCAGTACTTC	CASSLEAGIDIQYF
TRBD2	NA	TRBV4-3	TRBJ2-7	TGCGCCAGCAGCCAAGAACCCAGCGGGAGCTACGAGCAGTACTTC	CASSQEPSGSYEQYF
TRBD1	NA	TRBV29-1	TRBJ1-2	TGCAGCGTTGAAGATCAGGGGGACTATGGCTACACCTTC	CSVEDQGDYGYTF
TRBD2	NA	TRBV9	TRBJ2-2	TGTGCCAGCAGCGTAGTTAGCGGGGGCCTCACCGGGGAGCTGTTTTTT	CASSVVSGGLTGELFF
TRBD1	NA	TRBV19	TRBJ1-6	TGTGCCAGCAGCGCGGGACAGGGAGATTCACCCCTCCACTTT	CASSAGQGDSPLHF
TRBD1	NA	TRBV3-1/TRBV3-2	TRBJ1-2	TGTGCCAGCAGTCACGCGGACAGGGGGGATGGCTACACCTTC	CASSHADRGDGYTF
NA	NA	TRBV30	TRBJ1-2	TGTGCCTCTCAGAACTATGGCTACACCTTC	CASQNYGYTF
NA	NA	TRBV25-1	TRBJ1-2	TGTGCCAGCAGTGTTAGCGGAGGGAGCTATGGCTACACCTTC	CASSVSGGSYGYTF
NA	NA	TRBV18	TRBJ1-1	TGTGCCAGCTCACCACCCCGAGGGGGCACTGAAGCTTTCTTT	CASSPPRGGTEAFF
TRBD2	few	TRBV5-4	TRBJ2-1	TGTGCCAGCAGCCCACGGACTAGCGGGAACAATGAGCAGTTCTTC	CASSPRTSGNNEQFF
NA	NA	TRBV7-2	TRBJ2-1	TGTGCCAGCAGCTTAGCGGGGAGTGGCTCCTACAATGAGCAGTTCTTC	CASSLAGSGSYNEQFF
TRBD1	NA	TRBV7-2	TRBJ2-5	TGTGCCAGCAGCTTAGTCGGCGTCGGACAGGACTCACGGACCCAGTACTTC	CASSLVGVGQDSRTQYF
NA	NA	TRBV4-3	TRBJ1-2	TGCGCCAGCAGCCCCGGAAGGGGCAACTATGGCTACACCTTC	CASSPGRGNYGYTF
NA	NA	TRBV5-6	TRBJ1-1	TGTGCCAGCAGCTTGGTGGGCAGATCAAACACTGAAGCTTTCTTT	CASSLVGRSNTEAFF
TRBD2	NA	TRBV7-3	TRBJ2-1	TGTGCCAGCAGCTTTTTAGCGGGAGTTCGGGATGAGCAGTTCTTC	CASSFLAGVRDEQFF
TRBD2	NA	TRBV5-6	TRBJ2-3	TGTGCCAGCAACTCTGAGTCGACTAGCGGGGGATACACAGATACGCAGTATTTT	CASNSESTSGGYTDTQYF
NA	NA	TRBV24-1	TRBJ1-5	TGTGCCACCTCCGACTCGTCCTTTAGCAATCAGCCCCAGCATTTT	CATSDSSFSNQPQHF
TRBD1	NA	TRBV24-1	TRBJ1-2	TGTGCCACCAGTGAGCGAGACAGGGATTACGGTGGCTACACCTTC	CATSERDRDYGGYTF
NA	NA	TRBV4-3	TRBJ2-3	TGCGCCAGCAGCCAAGAATTGGGGCCGTGGGATACGCAGTATTTT	CASSQELGPWDTQYF
TRBD1	NA	TRBV7-2	TRBJ2-7	TGTGCCAGCAGCTCCCAACAGGGGGCCTACGAGCAGTACTTC	CASSSQQGAYEQYF
TRBD2	NA	TRBV19	TRBJ2-3	TGTGCCAGTAGACAGACTAGCCCGGCAGATACGCAGTATTTT	CASRQTSPADTQYF
TRBD1	few	TRBV5-4	TRBJ2-1	TGTGCCAGCAGCTTACCAGGGGGCCCTGTGGTCAATGAGCAGTTCTTC	CASSLPGGPVVNEQFF
TRBD2	NA	TRBV6-5	TRBJ2-1	TGTGCCAGCAATCCCGGGACTAGTATCTACAATGAGCAGTTCTTC	CASNPGTSIYNEQFF
NA	NA	TRBV27	TRBJ1-6	TGTGCCAGCAGTTTACTTACTATCGGTTCACCCCTCCACTTT	CASSLLTIGSPLHF